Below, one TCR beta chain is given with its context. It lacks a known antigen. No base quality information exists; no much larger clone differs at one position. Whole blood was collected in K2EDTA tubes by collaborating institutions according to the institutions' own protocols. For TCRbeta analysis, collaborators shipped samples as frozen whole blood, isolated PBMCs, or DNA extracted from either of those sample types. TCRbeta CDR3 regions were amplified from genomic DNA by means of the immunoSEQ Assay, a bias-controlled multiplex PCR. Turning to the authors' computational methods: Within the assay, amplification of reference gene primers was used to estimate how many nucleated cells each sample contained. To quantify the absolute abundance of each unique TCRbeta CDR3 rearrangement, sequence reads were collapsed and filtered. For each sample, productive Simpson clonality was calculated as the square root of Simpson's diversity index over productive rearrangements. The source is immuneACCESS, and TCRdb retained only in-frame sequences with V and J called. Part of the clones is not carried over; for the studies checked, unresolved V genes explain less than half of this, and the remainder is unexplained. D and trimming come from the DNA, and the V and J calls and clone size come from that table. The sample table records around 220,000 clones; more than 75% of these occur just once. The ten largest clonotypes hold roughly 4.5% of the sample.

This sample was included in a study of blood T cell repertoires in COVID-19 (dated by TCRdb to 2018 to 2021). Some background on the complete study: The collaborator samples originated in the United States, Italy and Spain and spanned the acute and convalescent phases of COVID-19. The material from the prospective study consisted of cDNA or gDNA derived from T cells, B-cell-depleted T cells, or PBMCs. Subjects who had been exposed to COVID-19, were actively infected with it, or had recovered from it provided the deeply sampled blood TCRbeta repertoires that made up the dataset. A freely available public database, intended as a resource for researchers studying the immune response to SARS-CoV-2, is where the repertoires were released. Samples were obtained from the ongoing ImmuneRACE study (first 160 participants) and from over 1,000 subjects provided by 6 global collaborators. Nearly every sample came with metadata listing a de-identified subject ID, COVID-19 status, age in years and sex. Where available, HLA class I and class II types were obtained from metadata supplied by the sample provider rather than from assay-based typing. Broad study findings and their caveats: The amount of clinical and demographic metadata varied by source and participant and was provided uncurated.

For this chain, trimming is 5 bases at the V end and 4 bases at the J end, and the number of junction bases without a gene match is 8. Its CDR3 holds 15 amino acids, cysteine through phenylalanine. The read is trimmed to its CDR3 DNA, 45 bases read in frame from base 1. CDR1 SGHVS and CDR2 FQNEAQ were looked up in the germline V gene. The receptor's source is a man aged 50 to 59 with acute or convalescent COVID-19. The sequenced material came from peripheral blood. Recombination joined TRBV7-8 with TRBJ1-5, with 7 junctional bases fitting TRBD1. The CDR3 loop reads CASSELTGWNQPQHF. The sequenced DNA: TGTGCCAGCAGCGAGCTGACAGGGTGGAATCAGCCCCAGCATTTT.